Detailed here is one T cell receptor (beta chain). The sequencing depth, 1 in 200,000 to 1 in 1 million T cells, was the target. Clones were read by immunoSEQ multiplex PCR, and TCRdb kept only the in-frame ones, dropping some. There are about 310,000 clones in the sample; almost 80% occur only once, and 6.5% to 8% lies in the top ten. The data are from a study of cytotoxic CD8 clonotypes in ibrutinib-treated CLL. About the study: The sample average was about 260,000 productive templates and roughly 90,000 productive rearrangements.

The V gene's germline CDR1 is WSHSY and CDR2 SAAADI. The CDR3 length is 15 residues. V dropped 7 bases and J dropped 5; count of bases not matched to a gene: 12. The chain joins TRBV10-2 to TRBJ2-7; 9 nucleotides match TRBD2. The sequence derives from a human donor with chronic lymphocytic leukemia. The specimen comprised PBMCs, sampled before ibrutinib treatment. The CDR3 DNA reads TGCGCCAGCATCAAAGGGCGGGAGGGCCTTGACGAGCAGTACTTC. Amino acids: CASIKGREGLDEQYF.